This TCR beta chain emerged from a study of low-dose radiotherapy and immunotherapy resistance in tumors. About the research overall: On an every-two-weeks schedule, patients received intravenous nivolumab 240 mg, along with ipilimumab 1 mg/kg every six weeks. Every day for four cycles from cycle 1 day 1, patients took 300 mg of oral aspirin.

The CDR3 loop spans 13 amino acids. The V end was cut by 3 bases, the J end by 7 bases, with 9 bases between. Germline loops: CDR1 KGHSH, CDR2 LQKENI. This clonotype showed up many times. The time point here: after trial treatment. Sample treatment: LDRT plus nivolumab, ipilimumab, low-dose cyclophosphamide and aspirin (RACIN trial). The donors' regimen was nivolumab, ipilimumab, aspirin, low-dose cyclophosphamide and low-dose radiotherapy. Alpha and beta chains were covered, as first-strand cDNA relied on TRAV- and TRBV-specific primers. A roughly 22-cycle PCR with a constant-region primer and V-primer adapter amplified TCRs. By in vitro transcription, the isolated mRNA was amplified. MiXCR, applied by TCRdb to the reads, yields one record per CDR3 protein. The sample consists of tens of thousands of distinct CDR3 sequences, about 25% of them appearing once.

This receptor was obtained from a male donor with prostate cancer. This sample comprised PBMCs, obtained after low-dose radiotherapy plus immunotherapy. The chain has TRBV18 and TRBJ1-4; unclear D gene. The DNA of the CDR3 is TGTGCCAGCTCACCGCGGGAAGCTGAAAAACTGTTTTTT. It translates to CASSPREAEKLFF.